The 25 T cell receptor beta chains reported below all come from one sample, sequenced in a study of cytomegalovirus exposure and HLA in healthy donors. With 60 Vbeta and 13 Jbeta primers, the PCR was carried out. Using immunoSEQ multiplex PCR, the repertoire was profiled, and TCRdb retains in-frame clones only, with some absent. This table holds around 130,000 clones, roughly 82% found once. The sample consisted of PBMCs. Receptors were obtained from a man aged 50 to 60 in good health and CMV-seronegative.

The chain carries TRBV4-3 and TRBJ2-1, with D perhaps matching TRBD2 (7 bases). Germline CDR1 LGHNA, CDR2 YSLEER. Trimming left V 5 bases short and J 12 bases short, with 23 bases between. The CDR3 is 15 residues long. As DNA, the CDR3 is TGCGCCAGCAGCACCCGACTAGGGGGGGATATCGGGCAGTTCTTC. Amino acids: CASSTRLGGDIGQFF.

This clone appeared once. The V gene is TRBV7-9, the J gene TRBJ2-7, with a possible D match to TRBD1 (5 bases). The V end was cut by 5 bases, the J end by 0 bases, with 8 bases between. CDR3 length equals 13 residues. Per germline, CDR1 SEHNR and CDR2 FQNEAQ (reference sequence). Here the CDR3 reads CASSKDNSYEQYF. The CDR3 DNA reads TGTGCCAGCAGCAAGGACAACTCCTACGAGCAGTACTTC.

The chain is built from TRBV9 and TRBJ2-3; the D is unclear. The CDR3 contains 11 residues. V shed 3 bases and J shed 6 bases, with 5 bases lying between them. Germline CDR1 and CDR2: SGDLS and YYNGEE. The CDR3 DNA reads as TGTGCCAGCAGCGGTCGTGATACGCAGTATTTT. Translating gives CASSGRDTQYF.

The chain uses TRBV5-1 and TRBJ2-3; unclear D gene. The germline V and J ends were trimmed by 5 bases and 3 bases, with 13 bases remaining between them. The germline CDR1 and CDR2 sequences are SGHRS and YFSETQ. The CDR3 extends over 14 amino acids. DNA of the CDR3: TGCGCCAGCAGGCCCGCGCAGCGTACAGATACGCAGTATTTT. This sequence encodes CASRPAQRTDTQYF.

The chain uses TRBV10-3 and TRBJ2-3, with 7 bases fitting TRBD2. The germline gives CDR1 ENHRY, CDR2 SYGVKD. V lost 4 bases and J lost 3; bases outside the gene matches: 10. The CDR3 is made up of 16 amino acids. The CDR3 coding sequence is TGTGCCATCAGTGGGGGGGAGGGCATGGAGACAGATACGCAGTATTTT. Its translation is CAISGGEGMETDTQYF.

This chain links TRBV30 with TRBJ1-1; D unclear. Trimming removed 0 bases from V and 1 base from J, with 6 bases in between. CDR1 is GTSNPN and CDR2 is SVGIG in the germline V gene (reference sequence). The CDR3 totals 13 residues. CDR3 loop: CAWSVLSNTEAFF. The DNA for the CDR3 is TGTGCCTGGAGTGTACTCTCGAACACTGAAGCTTTCTTT.

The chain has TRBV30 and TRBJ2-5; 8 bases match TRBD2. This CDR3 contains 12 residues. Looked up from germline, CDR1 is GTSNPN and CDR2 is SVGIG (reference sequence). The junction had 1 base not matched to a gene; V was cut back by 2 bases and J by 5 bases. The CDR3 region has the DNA TGTGCCTGGAGTCGCGGGAGGGAGACCCAGTACTTC. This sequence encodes CAWSRGRETQYF.

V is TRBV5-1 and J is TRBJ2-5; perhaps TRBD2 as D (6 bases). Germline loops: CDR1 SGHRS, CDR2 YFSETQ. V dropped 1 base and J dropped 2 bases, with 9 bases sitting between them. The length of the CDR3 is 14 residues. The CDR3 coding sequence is TGCGCCAGCAGCTTGTTGGGGGGACAAGAGACCCAGTACTTC. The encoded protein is CASSLLGGQETQYF.

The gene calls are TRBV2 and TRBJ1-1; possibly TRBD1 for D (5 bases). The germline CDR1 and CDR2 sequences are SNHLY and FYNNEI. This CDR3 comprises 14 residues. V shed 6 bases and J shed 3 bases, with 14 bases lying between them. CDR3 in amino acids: CASSGGTQDTEAFF. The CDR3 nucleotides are TGTGCCAGCAGCGGCGGGACGCAGGACACTGAAGCTTTCTTT.

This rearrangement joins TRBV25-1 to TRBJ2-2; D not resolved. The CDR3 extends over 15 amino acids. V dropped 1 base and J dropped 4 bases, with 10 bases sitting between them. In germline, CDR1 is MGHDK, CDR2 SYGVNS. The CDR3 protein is CASSESKAITGELFF. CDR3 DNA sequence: TGTGCCAGCAGTGAATCGAAAGCTATCACCGGGGAGCTGTTTTTT.

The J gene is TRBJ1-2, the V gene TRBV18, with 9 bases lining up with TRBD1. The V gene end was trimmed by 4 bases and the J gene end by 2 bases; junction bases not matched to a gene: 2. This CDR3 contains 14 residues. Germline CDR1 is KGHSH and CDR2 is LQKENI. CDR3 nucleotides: TGTGCCAGCTCACGGACAGGGGACAACTATGGCTACACCTTC. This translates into CASSRTGDNYGYTF.

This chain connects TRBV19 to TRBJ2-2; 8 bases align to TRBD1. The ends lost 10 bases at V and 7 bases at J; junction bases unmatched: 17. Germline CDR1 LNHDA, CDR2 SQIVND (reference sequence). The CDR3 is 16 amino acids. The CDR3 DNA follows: TGTGCCACCGCGGACAGGGCAAGAGTCCCCGACGGGGAGCTGTTTTTT. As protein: CATADRARVPDGELFF.

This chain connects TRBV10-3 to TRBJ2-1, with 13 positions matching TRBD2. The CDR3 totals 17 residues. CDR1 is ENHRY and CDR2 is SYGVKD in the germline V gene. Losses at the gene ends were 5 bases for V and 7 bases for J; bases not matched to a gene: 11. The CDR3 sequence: CAISSTSGGLPVNEQFF. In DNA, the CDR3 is TGTGCCATCAGTTCGACTAGCGGGGGGCTTCCGGTAAATGAGCAGTTCTTC.

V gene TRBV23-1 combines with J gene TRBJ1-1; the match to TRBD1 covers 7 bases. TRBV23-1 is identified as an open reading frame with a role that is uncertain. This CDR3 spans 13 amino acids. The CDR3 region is CAGHRGGDTEAFF. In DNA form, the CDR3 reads TGCGCAGGCCACAGGGGTGGGGACACTGAAGCTTTCTTT.

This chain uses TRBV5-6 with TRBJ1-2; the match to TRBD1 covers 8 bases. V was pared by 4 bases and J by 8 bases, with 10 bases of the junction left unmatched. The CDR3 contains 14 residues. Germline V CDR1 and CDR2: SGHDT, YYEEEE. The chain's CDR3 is CASSKDRVVGGYTF. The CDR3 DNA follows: TGTGCCAGCAGCAAGGACAGGGTGGTTGGCGGCTACACCTTC.

CDR3 nucleotides: TGTGCCACTGGGATGGTAGCGGGACCCTACGAGCAGTACTTC. Its protein product is CATGMVAGPYEQYF. This chain links TRBV19 with TRBJ2-7; 8 bases map to TRBD2. CDR3 length equals 14 residues. Per germline, CDR1 LNHDA and CDR2 SQIVND (reference sequence). V shed 10 bases, J shed 2 bases, and the junction held 10 bases outside the gene matches. The whole variable domain, filled in from reference TRBV19 and TRBJ2-7, reads DGGITQSPKYLFRKEGQNVTLSCEQNLNHDAMYWYRQDPGQGLRLIYYSQIVNDFQKGDIAEGYSVSREKKESFPLTVTSAQKNPTAFYLCATGMVAGPYEQYFGPGTRLTVT.

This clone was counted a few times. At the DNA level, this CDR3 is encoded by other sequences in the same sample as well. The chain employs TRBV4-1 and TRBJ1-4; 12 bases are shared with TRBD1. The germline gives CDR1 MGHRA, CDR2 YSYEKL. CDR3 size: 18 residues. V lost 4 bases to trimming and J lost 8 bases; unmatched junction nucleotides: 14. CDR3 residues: CASSLQGTGGARGEKLFF. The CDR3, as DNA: TGCGCCAGCAGCCTCCAGGGGACAGGGGGCGCCAGGGGAGAAAAACTGTTTTTT.

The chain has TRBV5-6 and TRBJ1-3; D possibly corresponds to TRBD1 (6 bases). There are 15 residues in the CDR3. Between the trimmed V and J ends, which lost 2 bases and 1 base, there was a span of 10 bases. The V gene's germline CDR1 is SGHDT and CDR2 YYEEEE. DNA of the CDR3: TGTGCCAGCAGCTTTGACACAGGGTCTGGAAACACCATATATTTT. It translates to CASSFDTGSGNTIYF.

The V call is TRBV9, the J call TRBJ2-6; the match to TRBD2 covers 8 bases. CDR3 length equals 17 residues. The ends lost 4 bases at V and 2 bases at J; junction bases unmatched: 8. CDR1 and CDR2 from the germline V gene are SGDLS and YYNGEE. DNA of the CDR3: TGTGCCAGCAGCCGGGCCCGGGGGGGCCCTGGGGCCAACGTCCTGACTTTC. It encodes CASSRARGGPGANVLTF. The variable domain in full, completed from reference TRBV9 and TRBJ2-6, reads DSGVTQTPKHLITATGQRVTLRCSPRSGDLSVYWYQQSLDQGLQFLIQYYNGEERAKGNILERFSAQQFPDLHSELNLSSLELGDSALYFCASSRARGGPGANVLTFGAGSRLTVL.

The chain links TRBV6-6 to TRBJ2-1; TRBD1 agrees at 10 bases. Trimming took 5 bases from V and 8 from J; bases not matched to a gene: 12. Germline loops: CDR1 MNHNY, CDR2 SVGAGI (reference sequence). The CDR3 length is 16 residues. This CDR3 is CASSASGTGVEDEQFF. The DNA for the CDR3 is TGTGCCAGCAGTGCCTCCGGGACAGGGGTGGAGGATGAGCAGTTCTTC.

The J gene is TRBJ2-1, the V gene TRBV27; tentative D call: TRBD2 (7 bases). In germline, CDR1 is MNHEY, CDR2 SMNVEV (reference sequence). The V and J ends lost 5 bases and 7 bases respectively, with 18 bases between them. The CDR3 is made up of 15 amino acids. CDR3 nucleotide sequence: TGTGCCAGCAGTGCCCTAGGGGGGGCGACGAATGAGCAGTTCTTC. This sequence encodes CASSALGGATNEQFF.

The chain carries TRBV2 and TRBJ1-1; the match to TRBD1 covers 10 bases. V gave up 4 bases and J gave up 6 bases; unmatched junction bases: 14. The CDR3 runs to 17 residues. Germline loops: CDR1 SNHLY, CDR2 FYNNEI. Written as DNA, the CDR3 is TGTGCCAGCAGTGTAAGACAGGGGGCAGGACTTGGACCTGAAGCTTTCTTT. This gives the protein CASSVRQGAGLGPEAFF.

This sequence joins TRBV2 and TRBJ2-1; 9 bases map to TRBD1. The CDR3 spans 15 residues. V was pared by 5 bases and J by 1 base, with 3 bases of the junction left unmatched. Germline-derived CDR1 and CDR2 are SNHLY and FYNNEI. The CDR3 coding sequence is TGTGCCAGCAGTCAGACAGGGGGATCCTACAATGAGCAGTTCTTC. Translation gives CASSQTGGSYNEQFF.

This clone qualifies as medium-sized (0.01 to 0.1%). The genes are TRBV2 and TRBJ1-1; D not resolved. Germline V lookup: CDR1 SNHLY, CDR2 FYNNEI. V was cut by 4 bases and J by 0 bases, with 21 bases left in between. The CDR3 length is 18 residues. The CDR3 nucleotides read TGTGCCAGCAGTGGCCTGACACCACTGATACTCATGAACACTGAAGCTTTCTTT. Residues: CASSGLTPLILMNTEAFF.

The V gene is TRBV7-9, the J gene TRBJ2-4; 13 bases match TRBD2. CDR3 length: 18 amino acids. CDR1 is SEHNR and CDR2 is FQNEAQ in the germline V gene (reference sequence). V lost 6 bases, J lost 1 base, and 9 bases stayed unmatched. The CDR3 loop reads CASRPRTSGGDAKNIQYF. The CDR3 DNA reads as TGTGCCAGCAGACCCCGGACTAGCGGGGGCGATGCCAAAAACATTCAGTACTTC.